The 18 T cell receptor beta chains below come from one sample, sequenced in a study of T cell responses to AZD1222 COVID-19 vaccine. TCRdb keeps only in-frame clones here, not all; method: immunoSEQ multiplex PCR. Among about 150,000 clones listed, under 95% were seen once. Sequenced material: peripheral blood, taken 28 days after the second dose of the MenACWY control vaccine. Receptor source: an adult who received the MenACWY meningococcal vaccine as a control.

The rearrangement joins TRBV14 to TRBJ2-7, with 11 bases lining up with TRBD1. Germline CDR1 reads SGHDN; CDR2 reads FVKESK. The CDR3 covers 15 residues. With 2 bases clipped from V and 6 bases from J, the junction kept 6 bases outside the gene matches. For the CDR3, the DNA is TGTGCCAGCAGCCAATTTGGGACAGGGGGTCTCGAGCAGTACTTC. Its protein product is CASSQFGTGGLEQYF.

The V and J genes are TRBV18 and TRBJ1-1; 12 bases are shared with TRBD1. Germline CDR1 is KGHSH and CDR2 is LQKENI. V was clipped by 6 bases and J by 8 bases; unmatched bases: 4. CDR3 length equals 13 residues. CDR3 sequence: CASSRDRGQEAFF. The CDR3 DNA sequence: TGTGCCAGCTCGCGGGACAGGGGGCAAGAAGCTTTCTTT.

The J gene is TRBJ2-7, the V gene TRBV29-1; 8 positions agree with TRBD2. This CDR3 is built from 15 residues. The V segment lost 6 bases and the J segment 1 base; nucleotides outside the gene matches: 11. CDR1 is SQVTM, CDR2 ANQGSEA, per germline. CDR3: CSVGTGGPLSYEQYF. CDR3 nucleotides: TGCAGCGTGGGAACGGGAGGGCCCCTTTCCTACGAGCAGTACTTC.

The genes are TRBV12-3 or TRBV12-4 and TRBJ2-5; 7 positions agree with TRBD2. The CDR3 length is 13 residues. Trimming cost V 4 bases and J 5 bases; bases outside gene matches: 4. The CDR3 sequence: CASSSGLVETQYF. CDR3 sequence (DNA): TGTGCCAGCAGTTCCGGACTAGTTGAGACCCAGTACTTC.

This sequence joins TRBV6-2 or TRBV6-3 and TRBJ1-3; D not resolved. This CDR3 comprises 12 residues. Germline V gives CDR1 MNHEY, CDR2 SVGEGT. V was pared by 3 bases and J by 4 bases, with 4 bases between. DNA for the CDR3: TGTGCCAGCAGTTATACCGGAAACACCATATATTTT. Translation: CASSYTGNTIYF.

The chain recombines TRBV19 with TRBJ1-3, with D hard to call. CDR1 LNHDA and CDR2 SQIVND come from the germline V gene (reference sequence). The CDR3 extends over 13 amino acids. Trimming pared 7 bases from V and 2 bases from J, leaving 9 bases between. The CDR3 sequence: CASTYRTGNTIYF. In nucleotides, the CDR3 is TGTGCCAGTACTTACCGAACTGGAAACACCATATATTTT.

This clone was detected only once. The chain couples TRBV25-1 to TRBJ2-3; a possible D gene is TRBD2 (5 bases). The CDR3 extends over 17 amino acids. The ends were cut back, 1 base at V and 5 bases at J, with 19 bases in the middle. Germline V CDR1 and CDR2: MGHDK, SYGVNS. Here the CDR3 reads CASSESGKGRGGDTQYF. In DNA form, the CDR3 reads TGTGCCAGCAGTGAATCTGGTAAGGGCCGGGGTGGAGATACGCAGTATTTT.

The chain uses TRBV19 and TRBJ1-1, with D perhaps matching TRBD1 (5 bases). Germline CDR1 reads LNHDA; CDR2 reads SQIVND (reference sequence). V was clipped by 4 bases and J by 0 bases, with 12 bases between them. This CDR3 has 15 amino acids. DNA of the CDR3: TGTGCCAGTAGTAGAAGACAGAACATGAACACTGAAGCTTTCTTT. It specifies CASSRRQNMNTEAFF. Full variable domain (remainder filled in from reference TRBV19 and TRBJ1-1): DGGITQSPKYLFRKEGQNVTLSCEQNLNHDAMYWYRQDPGQGLRLIYYSQIVNDFQKGDIAEGYSVSREKKESFPLTVTSAQKNPTAFYLCASSRRQNMNTEAFFGQGTRLTVV.

This clone was seen only a few times. The chain has TRBV5-8 and TRBJ1-5, with unresolved D. From germline, CDR1 is SGHTS and CDR2 YDEGEE. This CDR3 contains 14 residues. V was shortened by 4 bases and J by 3 bases, with 11 bases between the two germline ends. The CDR3 DNA is TGTGCCAGCAGCGCCGGCCCTTACAATCAGCCCCAGCATTTT. As protein: CASSAGPYNQPQHF.

This clone was recorded only once. J is TRBJ2-7 and V is TRBV18; D uncertain. CDR3 size: 12 residues. Per germline, CDR1 KGHSH and CDR2 LQKENI. The germline V and J ends were trimmed by 6 bases and 2 bases, with 8 bases remaining between them. CDR3 nucleotides: TGTGCCAGCTCGCTAGAAACCTACGAGCAGTACTTC. It encodes CASSLETYEQYF.

The chain uses TRBV7-3 and TRBJ2-1; 7 bases are a match to TRBD1. The ends lost 4 bases at V and 7 bases at J; junction bases unmatched: 4. Germline V CDR1 and CDR2: SGHTA, FQGTGA. The CDR3 runs 13 residues. For the CDR3, the DNA is TGTGCCAGCAGCTCGGACAGGCAAAATGAGCAGTTCTTC. Translating gives CASSSDRQNEQFF.

The J gene is TRBJ1-1, the V gene TRBV12-3 or TRBV12-4; D gene uncertain. The CDR3 is 13 amino acids. Trimming took 3 bases from V and 6 from J, leaving 11 bases between them. CDR3 sequence: CASSFLSSAEAFF. CDR3 DNA sequence: TGTGCCAGCAGTTTTCTTTCTTCAGCTGAAGCTTTCTTT.

The J gene is TRBJ1-1, the V gene TRBV4-3; 8 nucleotides line up with TRBD1. This CDR3 contains 15 residues. Germline CDR1 is LGHNA and CDR2 is YSLEER. The junction had 5 bases not matched to a gene; V was cut back by 0 bases and J by 5 bases. This CDR3 reads CASSQEATGATEAFF. CDR3 bases: TGCGCCAGCAGCCAAGAGGCGACAGGGGCAACTGAAGCTTTCTTT.

This clone was seen just once. CDR3: CASSLVGGEVGELFF. DNA of the CDR3: TGTGCCAGCAGCTTGGTTGGAGGGGAGGTCGGGGAGCTGTTTTTT. The chain is built from TRBV5-5 and TRBJ2-2; a weak D match, TRBD2 (6 bases). Deletions cut 0 bases from V and 7 bases from J, with 13 bases between. Germline CDR1 reads SGHKS; CDR2 reads YYEKEE (reference sequence). This CDR3 spans 15 amino acids.

The chain recombines TRBV3-1 (or the pseudogene TRBV3-2) with TRBJ2-1, with D tentatively TRBD1 or TRBD2 (5 bases each). The CDR3 is 12 residues long. Between the trimmed V and J ends, which lost 1 base and 15 bases, there was a span of 13 bases. CDR1 LGHDT and CDR2 YNNKEL come from the germline V gene (reference sequence). As DNA, the CDR3 is TGTGCCAGCAGCCAAGCGGGGCTAATGTGGTTCTTC. Amino acids: CASSQAGLMWFF.

This clone is a singleton in its sample. The J gene is TRBJ2-7, the V gene TRBV21-1. TRBV21-1 represents a pseudogene. The CDR3 has 16 residues. CDR3: CASSKKRGDGEYEQYF. The DNA of the CDR3 is TGTGCCAGCAGCAAAAAAAGGGGGGACGGTGAATACGAGCAGTACTTC.

This sequence joins TRBV6-5 and TRBJ1-2; D uncertain. The CDR3 covers 13 residues. CDR1 is MNHEY, CDR2 SVGAGI, per germline. With 5 bases removed from V and 0 bases from J, the gap between germline ends came to 7 bases. As DNA, the CDR3 is TGTGCCAGCAGTCCATCGGCTAACTATGGCTACACCTTC. As protein: CASSPSANYGYTF.

The gene calls are TRBV6-6 and TRBJ1-5, with 7 bases fitting TRBD1. CDR1 and CDR2 (germline): MNHNY, SVGAGI (reference sequence). The CDR3 loop spans 19 amino acids. The junction had 16 bases not matched to a gene; V was cut back by 5 bases and J by 0 bases. The CDR3 coding sequence is TGTGCCAGCAGTCCCGGGATTGGGCAGGGGGGATATAGCAATCAGCCCCAGCATTTT. It translates to CASSPGIGQGGYSNQPQHF.